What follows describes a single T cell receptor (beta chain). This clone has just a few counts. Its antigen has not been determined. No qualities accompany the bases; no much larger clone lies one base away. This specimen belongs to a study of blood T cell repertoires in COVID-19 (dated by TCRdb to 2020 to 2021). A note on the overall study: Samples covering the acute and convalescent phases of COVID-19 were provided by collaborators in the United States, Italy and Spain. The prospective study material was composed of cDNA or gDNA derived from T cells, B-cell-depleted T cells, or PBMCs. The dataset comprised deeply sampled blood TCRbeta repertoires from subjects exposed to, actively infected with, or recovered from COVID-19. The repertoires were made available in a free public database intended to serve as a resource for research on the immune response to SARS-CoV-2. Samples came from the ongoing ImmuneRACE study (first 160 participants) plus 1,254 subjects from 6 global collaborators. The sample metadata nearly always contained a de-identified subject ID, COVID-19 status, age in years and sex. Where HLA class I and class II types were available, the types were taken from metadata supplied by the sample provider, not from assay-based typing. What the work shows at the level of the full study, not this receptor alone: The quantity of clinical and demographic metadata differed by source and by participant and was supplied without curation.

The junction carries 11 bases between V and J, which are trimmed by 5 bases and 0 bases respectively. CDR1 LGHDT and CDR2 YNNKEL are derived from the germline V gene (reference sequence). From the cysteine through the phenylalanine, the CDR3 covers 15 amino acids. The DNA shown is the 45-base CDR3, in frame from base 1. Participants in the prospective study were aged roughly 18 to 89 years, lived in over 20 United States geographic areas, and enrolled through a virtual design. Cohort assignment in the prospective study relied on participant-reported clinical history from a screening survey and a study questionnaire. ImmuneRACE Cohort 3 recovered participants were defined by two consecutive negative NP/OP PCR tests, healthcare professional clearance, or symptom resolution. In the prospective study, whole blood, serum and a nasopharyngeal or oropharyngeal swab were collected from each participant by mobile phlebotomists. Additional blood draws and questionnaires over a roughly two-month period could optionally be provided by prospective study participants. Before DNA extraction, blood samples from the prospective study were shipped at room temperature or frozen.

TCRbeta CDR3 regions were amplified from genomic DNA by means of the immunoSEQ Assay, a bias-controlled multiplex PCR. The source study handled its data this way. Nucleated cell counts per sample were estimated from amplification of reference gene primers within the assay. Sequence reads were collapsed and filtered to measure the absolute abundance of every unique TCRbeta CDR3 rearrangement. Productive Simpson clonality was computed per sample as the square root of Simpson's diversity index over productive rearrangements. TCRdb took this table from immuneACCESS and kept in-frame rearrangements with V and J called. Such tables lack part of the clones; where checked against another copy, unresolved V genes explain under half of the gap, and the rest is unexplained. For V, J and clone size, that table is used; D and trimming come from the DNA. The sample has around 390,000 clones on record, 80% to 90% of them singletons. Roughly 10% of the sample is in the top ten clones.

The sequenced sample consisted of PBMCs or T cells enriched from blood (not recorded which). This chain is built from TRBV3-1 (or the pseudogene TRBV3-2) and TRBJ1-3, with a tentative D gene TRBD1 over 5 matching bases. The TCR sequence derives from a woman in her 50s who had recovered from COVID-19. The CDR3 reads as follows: CASSYRQSSGNTIYF. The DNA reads TGTGCCAGCAGCTACAGACAGAGCTCTGGAAACACCATATATTTT.